This is a list of T cell receptor beta chains from one sample in a study of vaccination effects on CD4 cells after COVID-19. The antigens these receptors bind are not known. The protocol was immunoSEQ multiplex PCR, while the TCRdb copy is restricted to in-frame clones and leaves out a portion. The top ten clones hold approximately 1.5% of a sample with under 80,000 clones, roughly 72% of them seen once. Here the sequenced sample was CD4+ T cells from PBMCs cultured with HCoV-229E spike peptides, taken before COVID-19 vaccination. All receptors come from a human donor who received a COVID-19 vaccine. Each CDR3 is given with its conserved first and last residue. Fields, in order: J gene, V gene, D gene, clone size, CDR3 DNA, CDR3 protein. The D gene is left open where the match is weak. Not all rows give a size; the values are once, few, many and, for expanded clones, a class.

TRBJ2-1,TRBV7-3,TRBD2,.,TGTGCCAGCAGCCAGACTAGCGGGGGGCCCGGAGATGAGCAGTTCTTC,CASSQTSGGPGDEQFF
TRBJ2-5,TRBV25-1,.,.,TGTGCCAGCAGTGATAGGAGCAACCAAGAGACCCAGTACTTC,CASSDRSNQETQYF
TRBJ1-1,TRBV6-5,TRBD1,.,TGTGCCAGCAGAGTACAGGGGGGCACTGAAGCTTTCTTT,CASRVQGGTEAFF
TRBJ2-5,TRBV7-9,.,.,TGTGCCAGCAGCTACCAACAGGGTCGAGAGACCCAGTACTTC,CASSYQQGRETQYF
TRBJ1-1,TRBV5-1,.,few,TGCGCCAGCAGCGGGGGGGCCCCACGCACTGAAGCTTTCTTT,CASSGGAPRTEAFF
TRBJ1-6,TRBV5-3,TRBD1,.,TGTGCCAGAAGCCGACACAGGGGGTCCCCACGGGCGTTTAATTCACCCCTCCACTTT,CARSRHRGSPRAFNSPLHF
TRBJ1-4,TRBV5-1,.,few,TGCGCCAGCAGCTTGGGAGGGGGTACGAATGAAAAACTGTTTTTT,CASSLGGGTNEKLFF
TRBJ1-2,TRBV5-1,TRBD1,.,TGCGCCAGCAGCACGGGACAGGGGGATGGCTACACCTTC,CASSTGQGDGYTF
TRBJ2-1,TRBV7-2,TRBD2,.,TGTGCCAGCAGCTTAGGAGGTAGAGGTAGCGGGGGGGCAAATGAGCAGTTCTTC,CASSLGGRGSGGANEQFF
TRBJ2-3,TRBV4-3,TRBD2,.,TGCGCCAGCAGCCAAGACCCTAGCGGGGACACAGATACGCAGTATTTT,CASSQDPSGDTDTQYF
TRBJ1-1,TRBV2,TRBD1,once,TGTGCCAGCATCGGACAGGGGGAAGGTTCTGAAGCTTTCTTT,CASIGQGEGSEAFF
TRBJ1-5,TRBV28,.,.,TGTGCCAGCAGTTCCGGGGTGGAACAGCCCCAGCATTTT,CASSSGVEQPQHF
TRBJ2-3,TRBV18,.,.,TGTGCCAGCTCATTGGGGGTTGGCACAGATACGCAGTATTTT,CASSLGVGTDTQYF
TRBJ1-2,TRBV19,TRBD1,once,TGTGCCAGTAGTTCGAGGACAGGGCGTACCTTC,CASSSRTGRTF
TRBJ1-2,TRBV18,.,.,TGTGCCAGCTCACCACAGGAGGTTGGGAGGTATGGCTACACCTTC,CASSPQEVGRYGYTF
TRBJ2-3,TRBV19,TRBD2,.,TGTGCCAGTAGTGTGCTAGCGGGGGGGCTAACAGATACGCAGTATTTT,CASSVLAGGLTDTQYF
TRBJ2-5,TRBV19,.,.,TGTGCCAGTAGTATAGCTCGGGGGGAGACCCAGTACTTC,CASSIARGETQYF